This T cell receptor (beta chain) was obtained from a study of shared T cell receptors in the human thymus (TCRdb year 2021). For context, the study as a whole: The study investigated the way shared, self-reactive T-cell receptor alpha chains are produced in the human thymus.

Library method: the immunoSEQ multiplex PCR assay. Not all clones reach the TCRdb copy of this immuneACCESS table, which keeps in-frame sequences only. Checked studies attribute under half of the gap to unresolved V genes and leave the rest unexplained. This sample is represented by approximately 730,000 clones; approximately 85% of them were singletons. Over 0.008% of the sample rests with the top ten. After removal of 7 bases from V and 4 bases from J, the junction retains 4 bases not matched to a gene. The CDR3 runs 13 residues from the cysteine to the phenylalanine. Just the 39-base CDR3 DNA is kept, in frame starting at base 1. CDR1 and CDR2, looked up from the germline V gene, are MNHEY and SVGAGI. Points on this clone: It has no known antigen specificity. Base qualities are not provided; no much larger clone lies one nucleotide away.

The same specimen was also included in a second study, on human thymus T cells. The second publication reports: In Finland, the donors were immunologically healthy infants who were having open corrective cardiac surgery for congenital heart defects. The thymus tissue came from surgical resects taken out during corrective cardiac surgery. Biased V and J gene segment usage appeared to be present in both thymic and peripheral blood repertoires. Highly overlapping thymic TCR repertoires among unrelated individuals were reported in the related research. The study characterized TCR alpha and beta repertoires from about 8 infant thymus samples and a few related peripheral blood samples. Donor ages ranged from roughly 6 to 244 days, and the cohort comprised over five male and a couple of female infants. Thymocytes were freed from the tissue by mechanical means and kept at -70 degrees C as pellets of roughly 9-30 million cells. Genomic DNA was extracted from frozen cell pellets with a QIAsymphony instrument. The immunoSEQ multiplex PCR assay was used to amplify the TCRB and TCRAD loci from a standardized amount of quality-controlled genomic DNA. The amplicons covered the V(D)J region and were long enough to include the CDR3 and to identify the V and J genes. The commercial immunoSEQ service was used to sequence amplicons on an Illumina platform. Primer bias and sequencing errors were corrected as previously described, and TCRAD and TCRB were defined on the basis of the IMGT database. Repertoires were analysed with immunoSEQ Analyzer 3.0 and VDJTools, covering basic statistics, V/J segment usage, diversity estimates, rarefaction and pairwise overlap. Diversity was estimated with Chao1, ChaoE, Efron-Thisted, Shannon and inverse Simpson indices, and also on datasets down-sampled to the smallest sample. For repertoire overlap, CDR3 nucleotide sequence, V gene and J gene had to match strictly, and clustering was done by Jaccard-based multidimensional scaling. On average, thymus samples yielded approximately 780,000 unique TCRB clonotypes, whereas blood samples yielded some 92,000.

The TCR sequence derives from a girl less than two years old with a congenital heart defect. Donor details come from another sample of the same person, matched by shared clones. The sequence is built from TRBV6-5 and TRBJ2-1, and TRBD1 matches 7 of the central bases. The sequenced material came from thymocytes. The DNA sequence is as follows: TGTGCCAGCACTCAGGGGGATTACAATGAGCAGTTCTTC. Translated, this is CASTQGDYNEQFF.